This T cell receptor (beta chain) was profiled in a study of blood T cell repertoires in COVID-19 (dated by TCRdb to between 2020 and 2021). Turning to the overall study: The collaborator samples originated in the United States, Italy and Spain and spanned the acute and convalescent phases of COVID-19. The material from the prospective study consisted of cDNA or gDNA derived from T cells, B-cell-depleted T cells, or PBMCs. The dataset comprised deeply sampled blood TCRbeta repertoires from subjects exposed to, actively infected with, or recovered from COVID-19. The repertoires were released in a freely available public database meant as a resource for research on the immune response to SARS-CoV-2. The samples were drawn from the first 160 participants of the ongoing ImmuneRACE study and from 950 to 1,500 subjects provided by 6 global collaborators. Nearly every sample came with metadata listing a de-identified subject ID, COVID-19 status, age in years and sex. Where available, HLA class I and class II types were taken from metadata supplied by the sample provider and were not determined by assay-based typing.

The CDR3 sequence holds 14 residues, the cysteine and phenylalanine included. The kept DNA is CDR3 alone, 42 bases in frame from the first base. Based on the germline V gene, the CDR1 and CDR2 sequences are MDHEN and SYDVKM. The junction carries 11 bases between V and J, which are trimmed by 5 bases and 4 bases respectively. The paper as a whole reports these results and caveats: The quantity of clinical and demographic metadata differed by source and by participant and was supplied without curation.

As for this clone: Its antigen specificity is not known. Per-base quality was not reported, and no clone a single base away is much larger than it.

The immunoSEQ Assay, a bias-controlled multiplex PCR, was used to amplify TCRbeta CDR3 regions from genomic DNA. As for the authors' bioinformatics: Nucleated cell counts per sample were estimated from amplification of reference gene primers within the assay. To quantify the absolute abundance of each unique TCRbeta CDR3 rearrangement, sequence reads were collapsed and filtered. For each sample, productive Simpson clonality was calculated as the square root of Simpson's diversity index over productive rearrangements. TCRdb took over this immuneACCESS table, retaining in-frame rearrangements with V and J assigned. Such tables are incomplete; in checked studies, under half of the missing clones stem from an unresolved V gene, and the remainder is unexplained. V and J calls and clone size are copied from that table; D and trimming were computed from the DNA. This sample holds over 85,000 clones; 70% to 90% were observed only once. Roughly 2% of the sample belongs to the ten largest clones.

Each collaborating institution followed its own protocols to collect whole blood in K2EDTA tubes. For TCRbeta analysis, collaborators shipped samples as frozen whole blood, isolated PBMCs, or DNA extracted from either of those sample types. The sequencing sample was made of peripheral blood. The sequence links TRBV28 to TRBJ2-2; confidence is insufficient to name the D gene. This receptor was identified in a man aged 50 or older with active COVID-19. The base sequence is TGTGCCAGCAGTGCACCCTTTAGCACCGGGGAGCTGTTTTTT. This codes for CASSAPFSTGELFF.